This T cell receptor (beta chain) was found in a study of blood T cell repertoires in COVID-19. Per the original data handling: Reference gene primer amplification gave estimated nucleated cell counts. Repertoires were generated with immunoSEQ multiplex PCR, while TCRdb's copy carries only in-frame clones and drops some. V and J calls and clone size are copied from that table; D and trimming were computed from the DNA. The data show about 140,000 clones, about 83% seen once. This CDR3 region has 15 residues. Germline trimming cut 1 base from V and 6 bases from J; bases unmatched to any gene: 3. Per the germline V gene, CDR1 is LNHDA and CDR2 is SQIVND (reference sequence).

The source is a man aged 45 to 65 with acute or convalescent COVID-19. Input material: peripheral blood. The genes are TRBV19 and TRBJ1-6, with 7 bases lining up with TRBD1. CDR3 coding DNA: TGTGCCAGTAGTATAGCCTCAGGGGGTAATTCACCCCTCCACTTT. Translation gives CASSIASGGNSPLHF.